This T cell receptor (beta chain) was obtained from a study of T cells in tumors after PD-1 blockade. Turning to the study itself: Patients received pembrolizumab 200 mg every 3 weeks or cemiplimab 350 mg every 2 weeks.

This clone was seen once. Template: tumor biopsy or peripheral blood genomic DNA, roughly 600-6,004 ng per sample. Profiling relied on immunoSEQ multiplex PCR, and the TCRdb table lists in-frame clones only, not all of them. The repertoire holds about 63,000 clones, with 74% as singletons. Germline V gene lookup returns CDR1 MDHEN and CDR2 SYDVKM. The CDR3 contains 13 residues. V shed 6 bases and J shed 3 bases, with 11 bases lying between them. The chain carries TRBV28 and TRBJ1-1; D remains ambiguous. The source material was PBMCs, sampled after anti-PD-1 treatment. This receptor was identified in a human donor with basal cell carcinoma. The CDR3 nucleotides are TGTGCCAGCAGAAACACAAGGGACACTGAAGCTTTCTTT. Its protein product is CASRNTRDTEAFF.